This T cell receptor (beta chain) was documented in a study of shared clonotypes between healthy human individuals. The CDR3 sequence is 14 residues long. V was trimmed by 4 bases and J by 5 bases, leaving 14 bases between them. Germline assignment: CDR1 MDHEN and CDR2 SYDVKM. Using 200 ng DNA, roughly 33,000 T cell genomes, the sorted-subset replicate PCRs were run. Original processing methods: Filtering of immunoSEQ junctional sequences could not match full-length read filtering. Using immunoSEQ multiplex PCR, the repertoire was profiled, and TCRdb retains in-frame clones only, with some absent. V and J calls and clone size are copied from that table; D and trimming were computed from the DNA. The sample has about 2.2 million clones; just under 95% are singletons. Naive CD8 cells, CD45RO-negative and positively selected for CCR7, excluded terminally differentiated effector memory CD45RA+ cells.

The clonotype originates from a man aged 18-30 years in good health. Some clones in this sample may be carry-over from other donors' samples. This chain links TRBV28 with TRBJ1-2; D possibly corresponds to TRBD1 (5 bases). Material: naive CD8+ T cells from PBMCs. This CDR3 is CASSSTGALYGYTF. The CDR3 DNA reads TGTGCCAGCAGTTCTACCGGGGCCTTATATGGCTACACCTTC.